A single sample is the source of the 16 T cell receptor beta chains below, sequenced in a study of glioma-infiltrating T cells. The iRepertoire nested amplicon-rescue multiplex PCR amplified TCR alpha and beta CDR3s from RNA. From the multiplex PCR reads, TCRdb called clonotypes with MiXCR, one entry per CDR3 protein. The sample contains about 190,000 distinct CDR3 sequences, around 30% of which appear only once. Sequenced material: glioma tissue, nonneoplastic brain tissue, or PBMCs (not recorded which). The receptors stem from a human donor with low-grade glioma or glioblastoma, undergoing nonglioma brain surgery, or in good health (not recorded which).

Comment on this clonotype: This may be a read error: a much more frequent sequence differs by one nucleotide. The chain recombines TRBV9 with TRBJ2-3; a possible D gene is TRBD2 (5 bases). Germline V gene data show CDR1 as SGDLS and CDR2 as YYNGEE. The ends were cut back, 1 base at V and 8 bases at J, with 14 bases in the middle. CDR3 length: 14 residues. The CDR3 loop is CASSVNSGRGTQYF. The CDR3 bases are TGTGCCAGCAGCGTAAACAGCGGCCGAGGTACGCAGTATTTT.

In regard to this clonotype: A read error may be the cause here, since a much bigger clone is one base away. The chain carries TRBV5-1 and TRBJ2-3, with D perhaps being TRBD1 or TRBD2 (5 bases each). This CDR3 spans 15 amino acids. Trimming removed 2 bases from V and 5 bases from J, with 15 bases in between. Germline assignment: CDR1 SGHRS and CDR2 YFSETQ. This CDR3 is CASSLKGSAKDTQYF. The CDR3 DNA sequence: TGCGCCAGCAGCTTAAAGGGGAGTGCGAAAGATACGCAGTATTTT.

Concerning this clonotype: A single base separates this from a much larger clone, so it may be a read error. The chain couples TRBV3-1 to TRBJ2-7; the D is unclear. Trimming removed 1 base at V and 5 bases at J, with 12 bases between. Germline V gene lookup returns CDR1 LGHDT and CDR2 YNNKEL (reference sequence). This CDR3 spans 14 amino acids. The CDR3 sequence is CASSQGTRTNEQYF. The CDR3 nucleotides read TGTGCCAGCAGCCAAGGTACCAGGACGAACGAGCAGTACTTC.

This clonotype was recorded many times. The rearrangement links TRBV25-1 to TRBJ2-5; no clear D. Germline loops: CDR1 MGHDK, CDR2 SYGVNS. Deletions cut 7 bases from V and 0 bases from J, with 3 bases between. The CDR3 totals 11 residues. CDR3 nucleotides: TGTGCCAGCACCTACCAAGAGACCCAGTACTTC. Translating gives CASTYQETQYF.

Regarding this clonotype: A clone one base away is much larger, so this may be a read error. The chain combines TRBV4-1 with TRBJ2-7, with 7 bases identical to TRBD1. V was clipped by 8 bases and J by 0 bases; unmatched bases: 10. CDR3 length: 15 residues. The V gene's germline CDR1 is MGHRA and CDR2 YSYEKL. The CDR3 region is CASGPDRFGSYEQYF. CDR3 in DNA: TGCGCCAGCGGCCCGGACAGGTTCGGCTCCTACGAGCAGTACTTC.

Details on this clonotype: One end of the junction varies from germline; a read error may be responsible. In nucleotides, the CDR3 is TGTGCCAGCAACTTAGGGGACCCGAGAGGAGTGTATGCTTTCTTT. This sequence encodes CASNLGDPRGVYAFF. The J gene is TRBJ1-1, the V gene TRBV7-2; D is possibly TRBD1 (5 bases). Germline V gives CDR1 SGHTA, CDR2 FQGNSA. CDR3 length equals 15 residues.

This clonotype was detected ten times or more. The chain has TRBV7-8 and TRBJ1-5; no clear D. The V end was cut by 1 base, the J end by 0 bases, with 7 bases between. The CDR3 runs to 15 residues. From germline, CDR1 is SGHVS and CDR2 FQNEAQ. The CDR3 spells CASSLDGNSNQPQHF. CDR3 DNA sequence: TGTGCCAGCAGCTTAGACGGGAATAGCAATCAGCCCCAGCATTTT.

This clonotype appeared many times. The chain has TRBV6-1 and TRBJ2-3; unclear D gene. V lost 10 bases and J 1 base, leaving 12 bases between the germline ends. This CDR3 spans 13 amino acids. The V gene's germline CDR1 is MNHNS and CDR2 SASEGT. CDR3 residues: CATADVRTDTQYF. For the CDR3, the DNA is TGTGCCACCGCGGATGTGCGCACAGATACGCAGTATTTT.

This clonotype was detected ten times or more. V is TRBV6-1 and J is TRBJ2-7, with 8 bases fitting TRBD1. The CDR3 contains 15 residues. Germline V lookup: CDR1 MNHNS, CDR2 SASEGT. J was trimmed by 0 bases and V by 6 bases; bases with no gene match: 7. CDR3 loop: CASRGGQANSYEQYF. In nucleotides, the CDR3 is TGTGCCAGCAGGGGGGGACAGGCAAACTCCTACGAGCAGTACTTC.

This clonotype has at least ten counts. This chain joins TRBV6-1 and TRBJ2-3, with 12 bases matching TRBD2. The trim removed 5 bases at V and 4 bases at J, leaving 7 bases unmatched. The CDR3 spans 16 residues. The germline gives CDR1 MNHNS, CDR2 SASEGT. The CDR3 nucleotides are TGTGCCAGCAGTTCGACTAGCGGGAGTTACGCAGATACGCAGTATTTT. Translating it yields CASSSTSGSYADTQYF.

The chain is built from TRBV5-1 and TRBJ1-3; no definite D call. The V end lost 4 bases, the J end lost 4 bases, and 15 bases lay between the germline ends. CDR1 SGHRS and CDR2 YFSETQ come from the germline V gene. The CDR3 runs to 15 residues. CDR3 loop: CASSPDAGRGNTIYF. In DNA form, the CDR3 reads TGCGCCAGCAGCCCGGACGCTGGCAGGGGAAACACCATATATTTT.

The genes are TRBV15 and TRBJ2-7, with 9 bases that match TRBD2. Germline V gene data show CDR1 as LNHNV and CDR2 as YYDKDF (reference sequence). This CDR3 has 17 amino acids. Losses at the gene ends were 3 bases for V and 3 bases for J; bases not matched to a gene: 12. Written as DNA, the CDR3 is TGTGCCACCAGCAGCACGCGGGAGGCGGGAGGGCACTACGAGCAGTACTTC. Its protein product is CATSSTREAGGHYEQYF. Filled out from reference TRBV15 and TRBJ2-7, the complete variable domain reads DAMVIQNPRYQVTQFGKPVTLSCSQTLNHNVMYWYQQKSSQAPKLLFHYYDKDFNNEADTPDNFQSRRPNTSFCFLDIRSPGLGDTAMYLCATSSTREAGGHYEQYFGPGTRLTVT.

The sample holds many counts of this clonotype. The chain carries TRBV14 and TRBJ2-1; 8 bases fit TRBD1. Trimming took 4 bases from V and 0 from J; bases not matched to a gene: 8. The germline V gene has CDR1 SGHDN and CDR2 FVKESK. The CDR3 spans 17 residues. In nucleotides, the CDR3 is TGTGCCAGCAGCCCTCCGGACAGGGACCGCTCCTACAATGAGCAGTTCTTC. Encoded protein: CASSPPDRDRSYNEQFF.

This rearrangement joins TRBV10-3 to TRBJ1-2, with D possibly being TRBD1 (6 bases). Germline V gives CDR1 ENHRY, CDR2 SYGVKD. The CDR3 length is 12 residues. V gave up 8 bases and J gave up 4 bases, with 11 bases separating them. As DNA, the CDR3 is TGTGCCATCCTCGGACAGAGCTATGGCTACACCTTC. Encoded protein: CAILGQSYGYTF.

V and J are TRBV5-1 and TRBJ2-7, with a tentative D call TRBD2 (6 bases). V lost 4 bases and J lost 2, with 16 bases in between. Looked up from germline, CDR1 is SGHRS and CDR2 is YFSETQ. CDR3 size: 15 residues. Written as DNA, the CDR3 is TGCGCCAGCAGCCCCGAGTCGCGGGAACCCTACGAGCAGTACTTC. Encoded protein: CASSPESREPYEQYF.

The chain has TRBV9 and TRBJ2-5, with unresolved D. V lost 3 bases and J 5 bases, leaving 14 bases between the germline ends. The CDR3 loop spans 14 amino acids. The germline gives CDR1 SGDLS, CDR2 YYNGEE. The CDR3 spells CASSAGPAFETQYF. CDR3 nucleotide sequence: TGTGCCAGCAGCGCCGGGCCCGCCTTTGAGACCCAGTACTTC.